These 13 T cell receptor beta chains were all obtained from the same sample, sequenced in a study of T-cell memory formation after mild COVID-19. TCRdb recomputed calls from the 5' RACE reads with MiXCR, one row per CDR3 protein. The sample records roughly 110,000 distinct CDR3 sequences, approximately 15% being singletons. The sample was PBMCs or a T cell subset sorted from them (not recorded which). All receptors come from a man younger than 30 who had mild COVID-19 (a few samples of this study predate the infection). Cell type and time point are not known.

In its sample, this clonotype was seen a few times. V and J are TRBV25-1 and TRBJ1-1; no clear D. V was clipped by 4 bases and J by 4 bases, with 16 bases between them. This CDR3 contains 15 residues. Looked up from germline, CDR1 is MGHDK and CDR2 is SYGVNS. This CDR3 reads CASSGSLHSITEAFF. The CDR3 DNA reads TGTGCCAGCAGTGGGTCCCTTCATTCCATCACTGAAGCTTTCTTT.

V gene TRBV7-2 combines with J gene TRBJ2-7; maybe TRBD2 (6 bases). The CDR3 is 15 residues long. Trimming removed 5 bases from V and 4 bases from J, with 18 bases in between. The germline V gene has CDR1 SGHTA and CDR2 FQGNSA. Written as DNA, the CDR3 is TGTGCCAGCAGCCCTACGGGCGGGGTACCGTACGAGCAGTACTTC. This gives the protein CASSPTGGVPYEQYF.

This clonotype was recorded many times. The rearrangement joins TRBV29-1 to TRBJ2-3; D ambiguous. Germline values: CDR1 SQVTM, CDR2 ANQGSEA. The CDR3 has 10 amino acids. The ends were cut back, 4 bases at V and 6 bases at J, with 5 bases in the middle. This chain's CDR3 is CSVVADTQYF. The CDR3 DNA sequence: TGCAGCGTTGTTGCGGATACGCAGTATTTT.

The J gene is TRBJ1-1, the V gene TRBV6-1, with D possibly matching TRBD1 (6 bases). Trimming took off 6 bases at V and 7 bases at J, with 18 bases between the two ends. Per the germline V gene, CDR1 is MNHNS and CDR2 is SASEGT. The CDR3 is made up of 14 amino acids. The CDR3 loop reads CASRFTGGGNEAFF. The DNA for the CDR3 is TGTGCCAGCAGATTTACGGGGGGCGGGAATGAAGCTTTCTTT.

This chain joins TRBV4-2 and TRBJ2-3, with TRBD2 as a possible D gene (6 bases). Between the trimmed V and J ends, which lost 0 bases and 2 bases, there was a span of 12 bases. Germline loops: CDR1 LGHNA, CDR2 YNFKEQ. CDR3 length: 16 residues. The CDR3 sequence is CASSQEGTFATDTQYF. The CDR3 DNA reads as TGTGCCAGCAGCCAAGAAGGGACTTTTGCCACAGATACGCAGTATTTT.

This clonotype was detected many times. The chain employs TRBV5-1 and TRBJ2-7, with 7 bases lining up with TRBD1. CDR3 length: 14 residues. Germline V gene sequence: CDR1 SGHRS, CDR2 YFSETQ. Trimming took 4 bases from V and 3 from J; bases not matched to a gene: 7. The CDR3 DNA reads as TGCGCCAGCAGCGGAAAGAGGGGGCACTACGAGCAGTACTTC. Translating gives CASSGKRGHYEQYF.

The chain recombines TRBV5-1 with TRBJ2-1, with 7 bases that match TRBD2. V shed 5 bases, J shed 7 bases, and the junction held 6 bases outside the gene matches. Germline CDR1 SGHRS, CDR2 YFSETQ. There are 13 residues in the CDR3. CDR3 loop: CASRGEGLNEQFF. As DNA, the CDR3 is TGCGCCAGCAGGGGGGAGGGGTTGAATGAGCAGTTCTTC.

This clonotype was picked up many times. This chain links TRBV5-8 with TRBJ2-7, with 7 nucleotides matching TRBD1. The CDR3 consists of 15 residues. Germline V gene lookup returns CDR1 SGHTS and CDR2 YDEGEE. After removal of 7 bases from V and 0 bases from J, the junction contained 10 bases not matched to a gene. The CDR3: CASGLEDRPSYEQYF. In DNA, the CDR3 is TGTGCCAGCGGCCTTGAGGACAGGCCCTCCTACGAGCAGTACTTC.

This chain links TRBV27 with TRBJ2-7, with D perhaps matching TRBD1 (5 bases). Per the germline V gene, CDR1 is MNHEY and CDR2 is SMNVEV (reference sequence). CDR3 length: 14 amino acids. V was cut by 3 bases and J by 2 bases, with 11 bases left in between. For the CDR3, the DNA is TGTGCCAGCAGTTTGTCAGGGCCTCCCTACGAGCAGTACTTC. Protein sequence: CASSLSGPPYEQYF.

The chain is built from TRBV5-1 and TRBJ1-3, with TRBD1 matching over 8 bases. This CDR3 region has 16 residues. Germline CDR1 SGHRS, CDR2 YFSETQ. J was trimmed by 0 bases and V by 5 bases; bases with no gene match: 7. The CDR3 loop is CASSLTGASSGNTIYF. DNA for the CDR3: TGCGCCAGCAGTTTGACAGGGGCGAGCTCTGGAAACACCATATATTTT.

The chain recombines TRBV27 with TRBJ2-1, with D tentatively TRBD2 (6 bases). CDR1 and CDR2 from the germline V gene are MNHEY and SMNVEV (reference sequence). The CDR3 is 12 residues long. Trimming shortened V by 4 bases and J by 9 bases, and 10 bases separated the two germline ends. The CDR3 protein is CASSSGVREQFF. The CDR3 bases are TGTGCCAGCAGTTCGGGGGTTCGTGAGCAGTTCTTC.

This clonotype was recorded many times. V and J are TRBV7-2 and TRBJ2-2; D gene ambiguous. Looked up from germline, CDR1 is SGHTA and CDR2 is FQGNSA. This CDR3 contains 13 residues. V lost 1 base, J lost 7 bases, and 7 bases lay in between. CDR3 loop: CASSLGLLGELFF. The CDR3 DNA reads TGTGCCAGCAGCTTAGGGCTACTCGGGGAGCTGTTTTTT.

V usage is TRBV6-5 and J usage is TRBJ2-1, with D perhaps matching TRBD1 or TRBD2 (5 bases each). The CDR3 sequence is 16 residues long. Trimming shortened V by 0 bases and J by 8 bases, and 17 bases separated the two germline ends. Germline V CDR1 and CDR2: MNHEY, SVGAGI. The CDR3 DNA reads as TGTGCCAGCAGTTACTCCTCTGGGGACCGGTCGTATGAGCAGTTCTTC. It translates to CASSYSSGDRSYEQFF.